Shown below are 20 T cell receptor beta chains from a single sample sequenced in a study of a mutant IDH1 vaccine in newly diagnosed glioma. Sequencing used immunoSEQ multiplex PCR; TCRdb keeps in-frame clones, though not all of them. The sample includes around 50,000 clones, approximately 65% of them seen just once. Their recognized antigens are unknown. Documented time point: week 47, end of study. Each dose delivered 300 ug of mutant IDH1 20-mer peptide subcutaneously with imiquimod. Sample: peripheral blood mononuclear cells (PBMCs), taken from a glioma patient whose treatment included an IDH1 peptide vaccine. These receptors all come from a man aged 35-49 years with glioma. Some clones in this sample may be carry-over from other donors' samples.

The gene calls are TRBV4-2 and TRBJ1-5; a weak D match, TRBD1 (6 bases). V was pared by 1 base and J by 2 bases, with 9 bases between. Germline values: CDR1 LGHNA, CDR2 YNFKEQ. The CDR3 length is 15 residues. The CDR3 coding sequence is TGTGCCAGCAGCCAAGGACAGGCGGGCAATCAGCCCCAGCATTTT. This gives the protein CASSQGQAGNQPQHF.

This sequence joins TRBV7-6 and TRBJ2-5, with TRBD2 identical over 7 bases. The germline CDR1 and CDR2 sequences are SGHVS and FNYEAQ. Trimming at V came to 3 bases and at J to 5 bases, leaving 6 bases not matched to a gene. The CDR3 loop spans 14 amino acids. CDR3 nucleotide sequence: TGTGCCAGCAGCTTTGGGCCTAGCGGTGAGACCCAGTACTTC. Protein product: CASSFGPSGETQYF.

This clone was observed a few times. The chain carries TRBV2 and TRBJ1-3; maybe TRBD1 (5 bases). The CDR3 loop spans 13 amino acids. With 5 bases removed from V and 4 bases from J, the gap between germline ends came to 9 bases. Germline CDR1 reads SNHLY; CDR2 reads FYNNEI. As DNA, the CDR3 is TGTGCCAGCAGTCCCCAGGGAGGAAACACCATATATTTT. This codes for CASSPQGGNTIYF.

The V gene is TRBV7-9, the J gene TRBJ1-2, with D perhaps TRBD1 (5 bases). This CDR3 comprises 13 residues. Looked up from germline, CDR1 is SEHNR and CDR2 is FQNEAQ (reference sequence). V was pared by 3 bases and J by 0 bases, with 5 bases between. The DNA of the CDR3 is TGTGCCAGCAGCTTGGACACTAACTATGGCTACACCTTC. Translated, it gives CASSLDTNYGYTF.

V is TRBV5-4 and J is TRBJ2-7, with 12 bases fitting TRBD2. The germline V gene encodes CDR1 SGHNT and CDR2 YYREEE (reference sequence). This CDR3 is 15 amino acids long. V lost 4 bases and J lost 3; bases outside the gene matches: 5. CDR3 in amino acids: CASSSGLAGLYEQYF. CDR3 DNA sequence: TGTGCCAGCAGCAGCGGACTAGCGGGGCTCTACGAGCAGTACTTC.

A single count supports this clone. The chain links TRBV5-4 to TRBJ2-3; tentatively, D is TRBD2 (5 bases). This CDR3 comprises 14 residues. V shed 0 bases and J shed 3 bases, with 8 bases lying between them. Germline CDR1 and CDR2: SGHNT and YYREEE (reference sequence). CDR3 sequence: CASSLAGSTDTQYF. The CDR3 DNA reads TGTGCCAGCAGCTTGGCGGGAAGTACAGATACGCAGTATTTT.

This sequence joins TRBV2 and TRBJ1-1; D is possibly TRBD1 (5 bases). In germline, CDR1 is SNHLY, CDR2 FYNNEI. Trimming took 6 bases from V and 11 from J, leaving 13 bases between them. The CDR3 extends over 11 amino acids. The CDR3 DNA reads TGTGCCAGCAGAGACAGTGGCGCGGCTTTCTTT. Residues: CASRDSGAAFF.

This clone was seen a single time. V is TRBV29-1 and J is TRBJ2-4; D might be TRBD1 or TRBD2, each matching 5 bases. Deletions cut 0 bases from V and 4 bases from J, with 13 bases between. This CDR3 region has 15 residues. Per the germline V gene, CDR1 is SQVTM and CDR2 is ANQGSEA. CDR3 amino acids: CSVEDPGWGKNIQYF. CDR3 nucleotides: TGCAGCGTTGAAGACCCGGGTTGGGGGAAAAACATTCAGTACTTC.

The chain carries TRBV27 and TRBJ1-3; no firm D call. V was trimmed by 3 bases and J by 4 bases, leaving 10 bases between them. The CDR3 is 14 residues long. CDR1 is MNHEY and CDR2 is SMNVEV in the germline V gene (reference sequence). The CDR3 DNA follows: TGTGCCAGCAGTTTGGACGGCAGGGGAAACACCATATATTTT. Translating it yields CASSLDGRGNTIYF.

This clone has just a few counts. The chain has TRBV15 and TRBJ1-4, with unresolved D. V lost 3 bases, J lost 0 bases, and 14 bases lay in between. The length of the CDR3 is 17 residues. Looked up from germline, CDR1 is LNHNV and CDR2 is YYDKDF (reference sequence). As DNA, the CDR3 is TGTGCCACCAGCAGGCGGCGGACGGGAACAACTAATGAAAAACTGTTTTTT. This sequence encodes CATSRRRTGTTNEKLFF.

This clone was seen a handful of times. The chain is built from TRBV5-1 and TRBJ1-6; a weak D match, TRBD1 (6 bases). Per germline, CDR1 SGHRS and CDR2 YFSETQ. The ends were cut back, 3 bases at V and 8 bases at J, with 9 bases in the middle. The CDR3 loop spans 13 amino acids. The CDR3 coding sequence is TGCGCCAGCAGCTGGACAGAGGATTCACCCCTCCACTTT. Its translation is CASSWTEDSPLHF.

In this sample, this clone turned up a few times. J is TRBJ2-5 and V is TRBV19; perhaps TRBD2 as D (7 bases). The CDR3 covers 13 residues. Trimming shortened V by 6 bases and J by 5 bases, and 13 bases separated the two germline ends. Germline lookup yields CDR1 LNHDA and CDR2 SQIVND (reference sequence). DNA for the CDR3: TGTGCCAGTAGAATGGGGGGGCTCGAGACCCAGTACTTC. Its protein product is CASRMGGLETQYF.

The J gene is TRBJ2-7, the V gene TRBV9; tentative D call: TRBD2 (5 bases). The CDR3 totals 14 residues. V lost 2 bases to trimming and J lost 0 bases, with 9 bases between them. CDR1 is SGDLS, CDR2 YYNGEE, per germline. The CDR3 sequence is CASSVEGTSYEQYF. The CDR3 nucleotides read TGTGCCAGCAGCGTTGAGGGAACCTCCTACGAGCAGTACTTC.

This clone was seen just once. The chain employs TRBV6-5 and TRBJ2-1; D is unresolved. V was clipped by 2 bases and J by 5 bases, with 10 bases between them. CDR1 MNHEY and CDR2 SVGAGI come from the germline V gene. The CDR3 consists of 14 residues. The CDR3 is CASSYQPLNNEQFF. The CDR3 coding sequence is TGTGCCAGCAGTTACCAGCCGCTAAACAATGAGCAGTTCTTC.

The rearrangement joins TRBV30 to TRBJ2-5; possibly TRBD1 for D (5 bases). In germline, CDR1 is GTSNPN, CDR2 SVGIG (reference sequence). The CDR3 contains 15 residues. V lost 4 bases and J lost 0, with 15 bases in between. The CDR3 is CAWTLGARDQETQYF. CDR3 sequence (DNA): TGTGCCTGGACCCTAGGGGCCAGGGACCAAGAGACCCAGTACTTC.

The genes are TRBV5-1 and TRBJ2-4; perhaps TRBD1 as D (6 bases). Germline-derived CDR1 and CDR2 are SGHRS and YFSETQ. The CDR3 is 13 residues long. The V end lost 3 bases, the J end lost 9 bases, and 13 bases lay between the germline ends. CDR3 residues: CASSYNRDAIQYF. The CDR3 bases are TGCGCCAGCAGCTACAACAGGGATGCCATTCAGTACTTC.

The chain links TRBV10-2 to TRBJ2-2; D may be TRBD1 (5 bases). This CDR3 comprises 14 residues. The ends were cut back, 6 bases at V and 3 bases at J, with 11 bases in the middle. Germline V gene data show CDR1 as WSHSY and CDR2 as SAAADI. For the CDR3, the DNA is TGCGCCAGCAGGGTTACAGGTCACACCGGGGAGCTGTTTTTT. Its protein is CASRVTGHTGELFF.

The V call is TRBV5-6, the J call TRBJ1-1, with 7 bases lining up with TRBD1. The germline gives CDR1 SGHDT, CDR2 YYEEEE. Trimming cost V 3 bases and J 5 bases; bases outside gene matches: 4. The CDR3 sequence is 13 residues long. The CDR3 spells CASSSQGMTEAFF. The CDR3 DNA is TGTGCCAGCAGCTCACAGGGGATGACTGAAGCTTTCTTT.

The chain carries TRBV6-5 and TRBJ1-1; D gene ambiguous. Germline V gene lookup returns CDR1 MNHEY and CDR2 SVGAGI. V was cut by 0 bases and J by 0 bases, with 8 bases left in between. The CDR3 contains 15 residues. The CDR3 sequence is CASSYSPNMNTEAFF. CDR3 nucleotide sequence: TGTGCCAGCAGTTACTCTCCCAACATGAACACTGAAGCTTTCTTT.

CDR3 DNA sequence: TGCGCCAGCAGCCAAGATGCCTCCGGGTCCACTGGAAACACCATATATTTT. It specifies CASSQDASGSTGNTIYF. This chain joins TRBV4-1 and TRBJ1-3, with no clear D. Germline CDR1 reads MGHRA; CDR2 reads YSYEKL. This CDR3 is 17 amino acids long. V gave up 0 bases and J gave up 2 bases, with 14 bases separating them.